The 20 T cell receptor beta chains in this list originate from one sample, sequenced in a study of blood T cell repertoires in COVID-19. Here immunoSEQ multiplex PCR was the method, and the copy in TCRdb shows in-frame clones only, minus some. The sample includes 200,000 to 250,000 clones, about 86% of them seen just once. Source material: PBMCs or T cells enriched from blood (not recorded which). All receptors derive from a woman aged 35 to 49 with acute COVID-19.

This clone has more than one count but fewer than ten. The V call is TRBV28, the J call TRBJ2-7, with D unclear. The CDR3 runs 15 residues. CDR1 and CDR2 from the germline V gene are MDHEN and SYDVKM. Trimming took off 6 bases at V and 1 base at J, with 16 bases between the two ends. CDR3 residues: CASRLQGERSYEQYF. CDR3 sequence (DNA): TGTGCCAGCAGGCTACAAGGAGAGAGGTCCTACGAGCAGTACTTC. The whole variable domain, filled in from reference TRBV28 and TRBJ2-7, reads DVKVTQSSRYLVKRTGEKVFLECVQDMDHENMFWYRQDPGLGLRLIYFSYDVKMKEKGDIPEGYSVSREKKERFSLILESASTNQTSMYLCASRLQGERSYEQYFGPGTRLTVT.

The chain couples TRBV4-3 to TRBJ2-1, with TRBD1 identical over 7 bases. The V segment lost 4 bases and the J segment 8 bases; nucleotides outside the gene matches: 8. CDR3 size: 14 residues. Germline CDR1 LGHNA, CDR2 YSLEER. CDR3 loop: CASSPVDRIDEQFF. CDR3 DNA sequence: TGCGCCAGCAGCCCTGTGGACAGGATTGATGAGCAGTTCTTC.

The chain recombines TRBV5-1 with TRBJ2-1, with TRBD2 matching over 9 bases. V was pared by 0 bases and J by 15 bases, with 4 bases of the junction left unmatched. Per germline, CDR1 SGHRS and CDR2 YFSETQ. This CDR3 contains 12 residues. The CDR3 bases are TGCGCCAGCAGCTTGGAGCTAGCGGGACCGTTCTTC. It specifies CASSLELAGPFF. The full variable domain, completed using reference TRBV5-1 and TRBJ2-1, is KAGVTQTPRYLIKTRGQQVTLSCSPISGHRSVSWYQQTPGQGLQFLFEYFSETQRNKGNFPGRFSGRQFSNSRSEMNVSTLELGDSALYLCASSLELAGPFFGPGTRLTVL.

The chain links TRBV28 to TRBJ1-5; a weak D match, TRBD1 (6 bases). Germline V lookup: CDR1 MDHEN, CDR2 SYDVKM. This CDR3 spans 15 amino acids. V dropped 4 bases and J dropped 7 bases, with 17 bases sitting between them. CDR3 sequence (DNA): TGTGCCAGCAGTTCCGTCCGGGGGGGCTGGCAGCCCCAGCATTTT. Translated: CASSSVRGGWQPQHF.

CDR3 region: CASSVQGGGPYEQYF. For the CDR3, the DNA is TGTGCCAGCAGCGTTCAGGGCGGGGGCCCCTACGAGCAGTACTTC. The chain carries TRBV9 and TRBJ2-7; D may be TRBD2 (7 bases). Germline-derived CDR1 and CDR2 are SGDLS and YYNGEE. This CDR3 has 15 residues. The germline V and J ends were trimmed by 2 bases and 2 bases, with 14 bases remaining between them. The whole variable domain, remainder taken from reference TRBV9 and TRBJ2-7, is DSGVTQTPKHLITATGQRVTLRCSPRSGDLSVYWYQQSLDQGLQFLIQYYNGEERAKGNILERFSAQQFPDLHSELNLSSLELGDSALYFCASSVQGGGPYEQYFGPGTRLTVT.

This chain joins TRBV5-1 and TRBJ1-3; possible D gene TRBD1, 6 bases. The CDR3 consists of 16 residues. Germline V gene sequence: CDR1 SGHRS, CDR2 YFSETQ. Trimming took off 5 bases at V and 0 bases at J, with 15 bases between the two ends. CDR3 sequence: CASSPDGQYSGNTIYF. The DNA for the CDR3 is TGCGCCAGCAGTCCCGACGGACAGTACTCTGGAAACACCATATATTTT.

This chain links TRBV7-2 with TRBJ2-3, with 8 bases fitting TRBD2. Trimming cost V 3 bases and J 1 base; bases outside gene matches: 6. The CDR3 contains 16 residues. Germline V CDR1 and CDR2: SGHTA, FQGNSA. The DNA for the CDR3 is TGTGCCAGCAGCTTTGAGGGACTAGTCGGCACAGATACGCAGTATTTT. Encoded protein: CASSFEGLVGTDTQYF.

This clone was seen more than once but under ten times. The J gene is TRBJ2-1, the V gene TRBV10-1; D might be TRBD2 (5 bases). The CDR3 spans 13 residues. V was pared by 0 bases and J by 10 bases, with 10 bases between. The germline CDR1 and CDR2 sequences are WNHNN and SYGVQD (reference sequence). The CDR3 sequence: CASSESSGKEQFF. The CDR3 nucleotides read TGCGCCAGCAGTGAGTCTTCCGGGAAGGAGCAGTTCTTC.

The rearrangement uses TRBV11-2 and TRBJ2-1; D is uncertain. The V and J ends lost 6 bases and 3 bases respectively, with 6 bases between them. There are 12 residues in the CDR3. Germline loops: CDR1 SGHAT, CDR2 FQNNGV. The CDR3 loop is CASRLYYNEQFF. The CDR3 nucleotides read TGTGCCAGCAGACTCTACTACAATGAGCAGTTCTTC.

V and J are TRBV3-1 (or the pseudogene TRBV3-2) and TRBJ2-7; TRBD2 aligns across 12 bases. CDR1 is LGHDT and CDR2 is YNNKEL in the germline V gene (reference sequence). This CDR3 has 15 residues. The junction had 5 bases not matched to a gene; V was cut back by 6 bases and J by 2 bases. The CDR3 is CASSQTSGRAYEQYF. Here the CDR3 DNA reads TGTGCCAGCAGTCAGACTAGCGGGAGAGCCTACGAGCAGTACTTC.

A few counts support this clone. V is TRBV28 and J is TRBJ2-7; 7 nucleotides match TRBD2. This CDR3 has 14 residues. Per the germline V gene, CDR1 is MDHEN and CDR2 is SYDVKM. V was clipped by 5 bases and J by 3 bases; unmatched bases: 7. The CDR3 DNA reads as TGTGCCAGCAGTGCGGGGGAGAGAGGCTACGAGCAGTACTTC. It yields the protein CASSAGERGYEQYF.

This clone was seen only a few times. The rearrangement uses TRBV6-6 and TRBJ2-7; tentatively, D is TRBD2 (5 bases). Trimming stripped 0 bases from V and 6 bases from J, with 12 bases between. CDR1 and CDR2 (germline): MNHNY, SVGAGI (reference sequence). CDR3 size: 14 residues. The CDR3 DNA reads TGTGCCAGCAGTTACTCCGAAACGGCGGGCGAGCAGTACTTC. It is translated as CASSYSETAGEQYF.

V and J are TRBV18 and TRBJ2-1, with TRBD2 matching 7 bases. The junction had 16 bases not matched to a gene; V was cut back by 6 bases and J by 11 bases. CDR3 length equals 15 residues. CDR1 KGHSH and CDR2 LQKENI come from the germline V gene. CDR3 sequence: CASSTSSGPYVQQFF. The CDR3 DNA sequence: TGTGCCAGCTCTACCTCTAGCGGACCGTATGTTCAGCAGTTCTTC.

This chain links TRBV9 with TRBJ1-1, with a possible D match to TRBD1 (6 bases). The CDR3 contains 15 residues. V lost 4 bases to trimming and J lost 4 bases, with 17 bases between them. Germline V gene data show CDR1 as SGDLS and CDR2 as YYNGEE. CDR3: CASSRAGGATTEAFF. DNA of the CDR3: TGTGCCAGCAGCCGCGCGGGGGGGGCGACCACTGAAGCTTTCTTT.

The J gene is TRBJ1-2, the V gene TRBV5-8; tentatively, D is TRBD1 (5 bases). The germline CDR1 and CDR2 sequences are SGHTS and YDEGEE. This CDR3 contains 14 residues. Deletions cut 4 bases from V and 0 bases from J, with 10 bases between. The CDR3 nucleotides are TGTGCCAGCAGCCCCGGGACTTCTAACTATGGCTACACCTTC. Translated, it gives CASSPGTSNYGYTF.

This chain joins TRBV7-3 and TRBJ2-7; 11 nucleotides line up with TRBD2. The V gene end was trimmed by 5 bases and the J gene end by 5 bases; junction bases not matched to a gene: 2. Germline V lookup: CDR1 SGHTA, CDR2 FQGTGA. The length of the CDR3 is 13 residues. For the CDR3, the DNA is TGTGCCAGCAGCATAGCGGGAGGGAACGAGCAGTACTTC. This encodes CASSIAGGNEQYF.

The chain is built from TRBV28 and TRBJ1-1; weak D call: TRBD1 (5 bases). Trimming stripped 3 bases from V and 1 base from J, with 12 bases between. The germline V gene has CDR1 MDHEN and CDR2 SYDVKM. The CDR3 extends over 15 amino acids. The CDR3 region has the DNA TGTGCCAGCAGTTTGGCTTCTACAGGGAACACTGAAGCTTTCTTT. Translating it yields CASSLASTGNTEAFF.

The V call is TRBV27, the J call TRBJ1-3, with D maybe TRBD1 (5 bases). Germline loops: CDR1 MNHEY, CDR2 SMNVEV (reference sequence). The CDR3 consists of 15 residues. V lost 3 bases, J lost 2 bases, and 11 bases lay in between. The CDR3 protein is CASSLVGTAGNTIYF. CDR3 nucleotide sequence: TGTGCCAGCAGTTTGGTAGGGACTGCTGGAAACACCATATATTTT.

The chain couples TRBV21-1 to TRBJ1-5; whether TRBD1, the table's D call, matches the DNA was not checked. TRBV21-1 is deemed a pseudogene. The length of the CDR3 is 15 residues. The CDR3 DNA sequence: TGTGCCAGCAGCAAAGAAGGCAGGGGGAATCAGCCCCAGCATTTT. Its translation: CASSKEGRGNQPQHF.

This clone was counted a few times. The chain employs TRBV19 and TRBJ2-1, with 11 bases identical to TRBD1. The CDR3 is 15 residues long. J lost 7 bases, V lost 5 bases, and 7 bases had no gene match. Per the germline V gene, CDR1 is LNHDA and CDR2 is SQIVND (reference sequence). The CDR3 is CASSSAGTGGNEQFF. The CDR3 nucleotides read TGTGCCAGTAGTTCGGCAGGGACAGGGGGTAATGAGCAGTTCTTC.